The 30 T cell receptor beta chains given below trace back to one sample, sequenced in a study of human T cells and chemical hapten exposure (dated by TCRdb to about 2021). To prepare the library, RACE was applied. Sequencing was performed on a NextSeq 500. The raw public data were reprocessed by TCRdb itself: fastp quality trimming at Q25, MiXCR clonotype calling, in-frame beta chains only. Each entry merges the rows of one CDR3 protein and shows their most common DNA and genes. This sample is represented by around 110,000 distinct CDR3 sequences; 10% to 15% of them were singletons. The top ten constitute about 1.6% of the sample. The time point label, as the study defines it: pre-sensitization, week 0. The treatment or condition label for this specimen denotes: therapeutic diphenylcyclopropenone sensitization with weekly scalp DPC. The specimen comprised whole blood, sampled in connection with sensitization to the hapten diphenylcyclopropenone (DPC). The receptors shown here come from a woman aged 50 to 60 with alopecia areata. Some clones in this sample may be carry-over from other donors' samples.

The chain links TRBV9 to TRBJ2-2, with 10 positions matching TRBD2. Losses at the gene ends were 0 bases for V and 3 bases for J; bases not matched to a gene: 11. Germline loops: CDR1 SGDLS, CDR2 YYNGEE. This CDR3 comprises 19 residues. CDR3 DNA sequence: TGTGCCAGCAGCGTAGCTCCCCCTAGCGGGAGTGTTGACACCGGGGAGCTGTTTTTT. Residues: CASSVAPPSGSVDTGELFF.

This clonotype appeared many times. V is TRBV12-3 or TRBV12-4 and J is TRBJ1-2, with D unresolved. The CDR3 consists of 14 residues. With 5 bases removed from V and 5 bases from J, the gap between germline ends came to 15 bases. CDR3 DNA: TGTGCCAGCAGTCCAACCTCAGGAACTTATGGCTACACCTTC. The encoded protein is CASSPTSGTYGYTF.

In this sample, this clonotype turned up many times. The V call is TRBV7-6, the J call TRBJ2-3, with D uncertain. V gave up 0 bases and J gave up 3 bases, with 16 bases separating them. The germline V gene encodes CDR1 SGHVS and CDR2 FNYEAQ. This CDR3 has 17 residues. Here the CDR3 reads CASSLAPALSRTDTQYF. Here the CDR3 DNA reads TGTGCCAGCAGCTTAGCGCCGGCACTTTCTCGGACAGATACGCAGTATTTT.

This clonotype was picked up a small number of times. The V and J genes are TRBV5-6 and TRBJ2-7, with D possibly being TRBD2 (6 bases). V lost 0 bases, J lost 5 bases, and 12 bases lay in between. This CDR3 contains 14 residues. Germline lookup yields CDR1 SGHDT and CDR2 YYEEEE. Written as DNA, the CDR3 is TGTGCCAGCAGCTTGGGCGGGGCAGCCCACGAGCAGTACTTC. Translated, it gives CASSLGGAAHEQYF. Full variable domain (remainder filled in from reference TRBV5-6 and TRBJ2-7): DAGVTQSPTHLIKTRGQQVTLRCSPKSGHDTVSWYQQALGQGPQFIFQYYEEEERQRGNFPDRFSGHQFPNYSSELNVNALLLGDSALYLCASSLGGAAHEQYFGPGTRLTVT.

This clonotype appeared a few times. This CDR3 is CASRGISNVVKGTEAFF. The DNA of the CDR3 is TGTGCCAGCAGAGGAATCAGTAACGTGGTAAAGGGAACTGAAGCTTTCTTT. This chain joins TRBV28 and TRBJ1-1; D not resolved. This CDR3 is 17 amino acids long. V shed 6 bases and J shed 5 bases, with 25 bases lying between them. Germline V lookup: CDR1 MDHEN, CDR2 SYDVKM.

This clonotype was recorded at least ten times. CDR3 nucleotides: TGTGCCAGCAGCGGGGAGACTGGGACAGTGAATTCACCCCTCCACTTT. This gives the protein CASSGETGTVNSPLHF. The J gene is TRBJ1-6, the V gene TRBV7-8, with 7 bases aligning to TRBD1. The CDR3 totals 16 residues. Trimming cost V 5 bases and J 7 bases; bases outside gene matches: 11. The germline V gene encodes CDR1 SGHVS and CDR2 FQNEAQ. The variable domain in full, with the rest retrieved from reference TRBV7-8 and TRBJ1-6, is GAGVSQSPRYKVAKRGQDVALRCDPISGHVSLFWYQQALGQGPEFLTYFQNEAQLDKSGLPSDRFFAERPEGSVSTLKIQRTQQEDSAVYLCASSGETGTVNSPLHFGNGTRLTVT.

This clonotype has a count of ten or more. The gene calls are TRBV7-2 and TRBJ1-1; D ambiguous. V was cut by 4 bases and J by 4 bases, with 10 bases left in between. The CDR3 loop spans 13 amino acids. Germline assignment: CDR1 SGHTA and CDR2 FQGNSA. CDR3 sequence (DNA): TGTGCCAGCAGCTGGAGCCTTTCCACTGAAGCTTTCTTT. Protein: CASSWSLSTEAFF.

A few counts support this clonotype. This chain connects TRBV27 to TRBJ2-7; 7 nucleotides agree with TRBD1. V shed 5 bases and J 2 bases; nucleotides not matched to a gene: 6. The germline V gene encodes CDR1 MNHEY and CDR2 SMNVEV (reference sequence). CDR3 length: 14 residues. CDR3 bases: TGTGCCAGCAGTAGAGCAGGGGGTGCCTACGAGCAGTACTTC. Translating it yields CASSRAGGAYEQYF.

This clonotype appeared a few times. CDR3 loop: CASSLGQGFYGNTIYF. The CDR3 nucleotides read TGTGCCAGCAGCTTGGGTCAGGGATTTTATGGAAACACCATATATTTT. V is TRBV5-4 and J is TRBJ1-3; tentative D call: TRBD1 (5 bases). V gave up 0 bases and J gave up 3 bases, with 13 bases separating them. The germline gives CDR1 SGHNT, CDR2 YYREEE (reference sequence). The CDR3 extends over 16 amino acids.

This clonotype was seen only a few times. The chain has TRBV18 and TRBJ2-7, with TRBD2 identical over 7 bases. The CDR3 sequence is 14 residues long. V dropped 3 bases and J dropped 6; count of bases not matched to a gene: 8. Germline-derived CDR1 and CDR2 are KGHSH and LQKENI. The CDR3 DNA sequence: TGTGCCAGCTCACCTGGACTAGACCAAGCCGAGCAGTACTTC. Protein: CASSPGLDQAEQYF.

This clonotype turned up a few times. The CDR3 region has the DNA TGTGCCAGCTCACCGGCCCTGGGCAGCACAGATACGCAGTATTTT. The encoded protein is CASSPALGSTDTQYF. The chain carries TRBV18 and TRBJ2-3; D unresolved. V gave up 3 bases and J gave up 0 bases, with 10 bases separating them. The CDR3 length is 15 residues. The germline CDR1 and CDR2 sequences are KGHSH and LQKENI.

In this sample, this clonotype turned up a few times. The chain carries TRBV18 and TRBJ1-1; a possible D gene is TRBD1 (5 bases). Trimming stripped 4 bases from V and 1 base from J, with 19 bases between. Germline CDR1 and CDR2: KGHSH and LQKENI. The CDR3 spans 17 residues. The CDR3 sequence is CASSLPRQGSRNTEAFF. As DNA, the CDR3 is TGTGCCAGCTCACTTCCTCGTCAGGGCAGTAGGAACACTGAAGCTTTCTTT.

This clonotype was counted a few times. The V call is TRBV12-3 or TRBV12-4, the J call TRBJ2-1; 7 nucleotides match TRBD1. The CDR3 is made up of 13 amino acids. Trimming took 5 bases from V and 7 from J; bases not matched to a gene: 5. CDR3 residues: CASSPTGWNEQFF. The CDR3 DNA reads as TGTGCCAGCAGTCCGACAGGGTGGAATGAGCAGTTCTTC.

This clonotype was counted a few times. V gene TRBV4-2 combines with J gene TRBJ2-1; 10 bases agree with TRBD2. V gave up 1 base and J gave up 8 bases; unmatched junction bases: 14. The CDR3 is 18 amino acids. Germline CDR1 reads LGHNA; CDR2 reads YNFKEQ. The CDR3 loop is CASSQVQPPSGRRDEQFF. In DNA form, the CDR3 reads TGTGCCAGCAGCCAAGTTCAGCCCCCTAGCGGGAGAAGGGATGAGCAGTTCTTC.

The gene calls are TRBV11-2 and TRBJ2-5; D remains unclear. V lost 4 bases and J lost 1, with 13 bases in between. The CDR3 covers 15 residues. Germline CDR1 is SGHAT and CDR2 is FQNNGV. The CDR3 DNA follows: TGTGCCAGCAGCTACCTACCGGGCGCCCAAGAGACCCAGTACTTC. Amino acid sequence: CASSYLPGAQETQYF.

J is TRBJ2-3 and V is TRBV7-2; no firm D call. V lost 5 bases and J 1 base, leaving 13 bases between the germline ends. Looked up from germline, CDR1 is SGHTA and CDR2 is FQGNSA. This CDR3 contains 15 residues. The CDR3 bases are TGTGCCAGCAGCACCCGACCCGTCCGCACAGATACGCAGTATTTT. Residues: CASSTRPVRTDTQYF.

The chain carries TRBV28 and TRBJ1-1, with D unclear. V lost 4 bases, J lost 6 bases, and 15 bases lay in between. Germline V gives CDR1 MDHEN, CDR2 SYDVKM. The CDR3 extends over 14 amino acids. DNA for the CDR3: TGTGCCAGCAGTTCCCGACATACTCTCCCTGAAGCTTTCTTT. It codes for CASSSRHTLPEAFF.

This clonotype was observed at least ten times. The chain links TRBV5-1 to TRBJ2-3, with D perhaps TRBD2 (5 bases). The V end was cut by 3 bases, the J end by 1 base, with 15 bases between. Germline V CDR1 and CDR2: SGHRS, YFSETQ. This CDR3 has 16 amino acids. In nucleotides, the CDR3 is TGCGCCAGCAGCTCGGGAAGGGCTTCCGGCACAGATACGCAGTATTTT. Protein product: CASSSGRASGTDTQYF. The entire variable domain, with the rest obtained from reference TRBV5-1 and TRBJ2-3, is as follows: KAGVTQTPRYLIKTRGQQVTLSCSPISGHRSVSWYQQTPGQGLQFLFEYFSETQRNKGNFPGRFSGRQFSNSRSEMNVSTLELGDSALYLCASSSGRASGTDTQYFGPGTRLTVL.

The chain has TRBV3-1 and TRBJ2-6, with D maybe TRBD2 (6 bases). The germline gives CDR1 LGHDT, CDR2 YNNKEL (reference sequence). This CDR3 contains 16 residues. The V and J ends lost 3 bases and 2 bases respectively, with 11 bases between them. The CDR3 bases are TGTGCCAGCAGCCATGGGGGGATGCCTGGGGCCAACGTCCTGACTTTC. Translated: CASSHGGMPGANVLTF.

This clonotype came up many times. The rearrangement uses TRBV27 and TRBJ2-7; D is ambiguous. The germline V gene has CDR1 MNHEY and CDR2 SMNVEV (reference sequence). Trimming cost V 5 bases and J 2 bases, with 16 bases left between them. The CDR3 spans 15 residues. CDR3: CASSSTPEPAYEQYF. The CDR3 coding sequence is TGTGCCAGCAGTAGTACCCCAGAACCAGCCTACGAGCAGTACTTC.

Only a few counts were recorded for this clonotype. The chain couples TRBV28 to TRBJ2-4; the D is unclear. V lost 8 bases and J lost 5, with 13 bases in between. Germline loops: CDR1 MDHEN, CDR2 SYDVKM. The CDR3 sequence is 13 residues long. This CDR3 reads CASGLTSENIQYF. The CDR3 DNA reads as TGTGCCAGCGGGCTTACGAGTGAAAACATTCAGTACTTC.

This clonotype came up a few times. This sequence joins TRBV27 and TRBJ2-3; D gene unclear. The CDR3 runs 14 residues. The germline CDR1 and CDR2 sequences are MNHEY and SMNVEV (reference sequence). Trimming removed 6 bases at V and 2 bases at J, with 12 bases between. CDR3 loop: CASSSQIITDTQYF. In DNA form, the CDR3 reads TGTGCCAGCAGCTCACAGATTATCACAGATACGCAGTATTTT.

This clonotype showed up just a few times. This chain uses TRBV12-3 or TRBV12-4 with TRBJ1-5; maybe TRBD1 (5 bases). Trimming shortened V by 4 bases and J by 5 bases, and 15 bases separated the two germline ends. CDR3 length equals 15 residues. DNA for the CDR3: TGTGCCAGCAGTTCCCTTACAGGACCCCATCAGCCCCAGCATTTT. Its translation: CASSSLTGPHQPQHF.

This clonotype came up a few times. The chain employs TRBV6-1 and TRBJ2-4, with a weak D call TRBD1 (6 bases). The germline CDR1 and CDR2 sequences are MNHNS and SASEGT. Trimming left V 8 bases short and J 6 bases short, with 23 bases between. The CDR3 is made up of 16 amino acids. DNA for the CDR3: TGTGCCAGCGGGATTCGGTGGTCAGGGGCACCAAACATTCAGTACTTC. Its protein product is CASGIRWSGAPNIQYF.

This clonotype was counted a few times. The chain uses TRBV3-1 and TRBJ1-3; unclear D gene. Trimming pared 1 base from V and 0 bases from J, leaving 10 bases between. Germline V gene sequence: CDR1 LGHDT, CDR2 YNNKEL (reference sequence). The CDR3 totals 16 residues. CDR3 region: CASSQARPLSGNTIYF. DNA for the CDR3: TGTGCCAGCAGCCAAGCCCGCCCCCTCTCTGGAAACACCATATATTTT.

This clonotype has just a few counts. The chain joins TRBV3-1 to TRBJ1-3; 8 bases are a match to TRBD1. Per the germline V gene, CDR1 is LGHDT and CDR2 is YNNKEL (reference sequence). V gave up 3 bases and J gave up 5 bases; unmatched junction bases: 6. CDR3 length equals 15 residues. CDR3 amino acids: CASSQPGGQRNTIYF. The CDR3 DNA reads TGTGCCAGCAGCCAGCCAGGGGGCCAAAGAAACACCATATATTTT.

This clonotype came up a few times. The rearrangement uses TRBV7-9 and TRBJ1-6; 8 bases agree with TRBD1. Germline V gene sequence: CDR1 SEHNR, CDR2 FQNEAQ (reference sequence). The CDR3 runs to 16 residues. The V and J ends lost 1 base and 9 bases, in that order; junction bases with no gene match: 8. Here the CDR3 DNA reads TGTGCCAGCAGCTTAGTTTTAGGGACAGGCGTTTCACCCCTCCACTTT. This codes for CASSLVLGTGVSPLHF.

This clonotype was counted only a few times. The chain couples TRBV7-6 to TRBJ2-1, with a weak D call TRBD1 (5 bases). The CDR3 runs 14 residues. Per the germline V gene, CDR1 is SGHVS and CDR2 is FNYEAQ. Deletions cut 5 bases from V and 8 bases from J, with 16 bases between. CDR3 loop: CASSPPGAVDEQFF. DNA of the CDR3: TGTGCCAGCAGCCCTCCTGGGGCTGTAGATGAGCAGTTCTTC.

This clonotype was seen at least ten times. CDR3 coding DNA: TGTGCCAGCAGTTATACACCTAACACTGAAGCTTTCTTT. It is translated as CASSYTPNTEAFF. V gene TRBV6-5 combines with J gene TRBJ1-1; no clear D. Germline V CDR1 and CDR2: MNHEY, SVGAGI. Trimming left V 3 bases short and J 2 bases short, with 7 bases between. This CDR3 spans 13 amino acids.

The CDR3 here is CASSPPRSFSYEQYF. The DNA for the CDR3 is TGTGCCAGCTCACCACCTCGTAGTTTCAGCTACGAGCAGTACTTC. J is TRBJ2-7 and V is TRBV18; D call uncertain. The CDR3 has 15 residues. Trimming took 0 bases from V and 3 from J, leaving 12 bases between them. Germline loops: CDR1 KGHSH, CDR2 LQKENI.